This TCR beta chain was sequenced during a study of OX40 agonist ivuxolimab in advanced cancers. Whole-study context: The patients got ivuxolimab, which is an agonistic anti-OX40 (CD134) antibody. Ivuxolimab was delivered to patients intravenously every 2 weeks at doses spanning 0.01 to 10 mg/kg. A partial response was reached by three patients: one with hepatocellular carcinoma and two with cutaneous melanoma.

Per germline, CDR1 LNHDA and CDR2 SQIVND (reference sequence). The CDR3 is 15 residues long. Trimming shortened V by 6 bases and J by 3 bases, and 14 bases separated the two germline ends. Here immunoSEQ multiplex PCR was the method, and the copy in TCRdb shows in-frame clones only, minus some. This sample has some 50,000 clones; about 88% occur once, and the top ten carry approximately 1.7%. A note on this clone: The antigen is not known.

Study results and caveats: Some of the lowest clonal expansion was seen in partial responders at 0.1-3.0 mg/kg.

The TCR was taken from an adult with an advanced solid tumor such as melanoma, head and neck, liver or kidney cancer. The sequenced sample was CD4+ or CD8+ T cells sorted from blood, obtained in a trial of the OX40 agonist ivuxolimab. The chain combines TRBV19 with TRBJ1-4; D is unresolved. CDR3 sequence: CASRSRTEPNEKLFF. The CDR3 coding sequence is TGTGCCAGTAGATCCCGGACGGAACCTAATGAAAAACTGTTTTTT.